The T cell receptor (beta chain) under discussion was sequenced for a study of beta chain features in type 1 diabetes. Regarding the study as a whole: Shorter TCRB CDR3s, moderately but significantly so, were found in Type 1 diabetes patients in all four CD4+ subsets.

The whole isolated RNA underwent reverse transcription, so sequencing captured expressed TCRB transcripts. The table came from immunoSEQ multiplex PCR; TCRdb's copy has only in-frame clones and leaves some out. The sample has fewer than 300,000 clones, roughly a tenth seen once; the top ten hold more than 0.015%. The table lists this clone with a few counts. Its antigen is not known. The sample comprised naive CD4+ T cells from blood. The receptor was isolated from a man aged 25-45 years with type 1 diabetes.

The DNA for the CDR3 is TGTGCCTGGAGTCGGGGGCAGGGGGCGCTCACCGGGGAGCTGTTTTTT. This translates into CAWSRGQGALTGELFF. This rearrangement joins TRBV30 to TRBJ2-2; 8 bases match TRBD1. V lost 2 bases, J lost 4 bases, and 9 bases stayed unmatched. Looked up from germline, CDR1 is GTSNPN and CDR2 is SVGIG (reference sequence). The CDR3 sequence is 16 residues long.